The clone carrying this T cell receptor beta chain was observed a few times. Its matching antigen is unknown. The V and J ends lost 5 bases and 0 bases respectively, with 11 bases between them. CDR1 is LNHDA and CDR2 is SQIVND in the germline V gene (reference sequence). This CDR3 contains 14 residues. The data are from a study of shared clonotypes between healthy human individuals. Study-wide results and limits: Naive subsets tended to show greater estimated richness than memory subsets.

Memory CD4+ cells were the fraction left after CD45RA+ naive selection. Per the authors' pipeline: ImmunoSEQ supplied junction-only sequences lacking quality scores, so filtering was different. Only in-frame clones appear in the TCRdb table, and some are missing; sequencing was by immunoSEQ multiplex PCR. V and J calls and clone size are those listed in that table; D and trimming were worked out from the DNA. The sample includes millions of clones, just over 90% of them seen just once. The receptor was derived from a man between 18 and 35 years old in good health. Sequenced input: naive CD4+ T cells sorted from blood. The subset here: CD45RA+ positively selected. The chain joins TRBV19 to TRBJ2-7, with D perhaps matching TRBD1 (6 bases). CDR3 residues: CASSYTGSSYEQYF. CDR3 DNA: TGTGCCAGTAGTTATACAGGGAGCTCCTACGAGCAGTACTTC.